These 19 T cell receptor beta chains share one sample of origin, sequenced in a study of blood T cell repertoires in COVID-19. This table comes from immunoSEQ multiplex PCR, and its TCRdb copy is limited to in-frame clones, with some not included. The sample has some 180,000 clones, roughly 80% seen once. The specimen sequenced was peripheral blood. The receptor set was obtained from a woman aged 40-49 years with COVID-19, enrolled during active disease.

The rearrangement links TRBV5-1 to TRBJ1-6; D uncertain. With 3 bases removed from V and 4 bases from J, the gap between germline ends came to 8 bases. The CDR3 contains 14 residues. In germline, CDR1 is SGHRS, CDR2 YFSETQ. The CDR3 is CASSSGDYNSPLHF. CDR3 nucleotide sequence: TGCGCCAGCAGCTCCGGAGATTATAATTCACCCCTCCACTTT.

This clone was detected only once. The chain couples TRBV2 to TRBJ1-5, with 9 bases matching TRBD1. This CDR3 contains 16 residues. Trimming cost V 6 bases and J 1 base; bases outside gene matches: 7. The germline gives CDR1 SNHLY, CDR2 FYNNEI. This chain's CDR3 is CASSPGQGKSNQPQHF. The CDR3 DNA sequence: TGTGCCAGCAGCCCGGGACAGGGTAAGAGCAATCAGCCCCAGCATTTT.

This clone appeared once. This chain uses TRBV30 with TRBJ1-1; the D is unclear. This CDR3 is 13 amino acids long. The germline V gene encodes CDR1 GTSNPN and CDR2 SVGIG (reference sequence). The V gene lost 7 bases and the J gene lost 0 bases, with 12 bases spanning the gap. The DNA of the CDR3 is TGTGCCTTGGCTTTAGACATGAACACTGAAGCTTTCTTT. It yields the protein CALALDMNTEAFF.

The chain recombines TRBV6-5 with TRBJ2-3; D may be TRBD2 (6 bases). Deletions cut 6 bases from V and 2 bases from J, with 12 bases between. The CDR3 covers 14 residues. From germline, CDR1 is MNHEY and CDR2 SVGAGI. The CDR3 coding sequence is TGTGCCAGCAGGGACGCGGGGTACACAGATACGCAGTATTTT. Amino acids: CASRDAGYTDTQYF.

This clone was seen more than once but under ten times. The chain employs TRBV9 and TRBJ1-2; D possibly corresponds to TRBD1 (5 bases). V lost 3 bases, J lost 1 base, and 13 bases lay in between. Germline V CDR1 and CDR2: SGDLS, YYNGEE. The CDR3 is 15 residues long. The CDR3 here is CASSEGGTVNYGYTF. In DNA, the CDR3 is TGTGCCAGCAGCGAGGGAGGGACCGTTAACTATGGCTACACCTTC. The full variable domain, rest sourced from reference TRBV9 and TRBJ1-2, is DSGVTQTPKHLITATGQRVTLRCSPRSGDLSVYWYQQSLDQGLQFLIQYYNGEERAKGNILERFSAQQFPDLHSELNLSSLELGDSALYFCASSEGGTVNYGYTFGSGTRLTVV.

The V call is TRBV4-2, the J call TRBJ2-1; D is perhaps TRBD1 (5 bases). The V end lost 0 bases, the J end lost 6 bases, and 15 bases lay between the germline ends. The CDR3 sequence is 16 residues long. Looked up from germline, CDR1 is LGHNA and CDR2 is YNFKEQ. The CDR3 here is CASSQDYGASGNEQFF. In DNA form, the CDR3 reads TGTGCCAGCAGCCAAGATTATGGGGCCTCAGGCAATGAGCAGTTCTTC.

This chain connects TRBV29-1 to TRBJ2-5, with D possibly matching TRBD1 (6 bases). CDR1 and CDR2 from the germline V gene are SQVTM and ANQGSEA. V lost 3 bases and J 4 bases, leaving 15 bases between the germline ends. This CDR3 is 14 amino acids long. The CDR3 nucleotides are TGCAGCGTTGACCCCAGGCAGGGGAGAGAGACCCAGTACTTC. Protein: CSVDPRQGRETQYF.

The genes are TRBV28 and TRBJ2-4; D gene unclear. This CDR3 is 13 amino acids long. The V and J ends lost 6 bases and 12 bases respectively, with 18 bases between them. Per germline, CDR1 MDHEN and CDR2 SYDVKM. The CDR3 DNA is TGTGCCAGCAGACCCTCGAGAGCCGCTCATCAGTACTTC. Translation: CASRPSRAAHQYF.

As for this clone: Germline and junction disagree at one end, which may indicate a read error. This sequence joins TRBV7-3 and TRBJ2-5, with 11 bases lining up with TRBD2. CDR3 length equals 17 residues. Germline V gene data show CDR1 as SGHTA and CDR2 as FQGTGA. The CDR3 sequence is CASSLTPSGGTEETQYF. The DNA for the CDR3 is TGTGCCAGCAGCCTAACCCCTAGCGGGGGGACCGAAGAGACCCAGTACTTC.

The chain recombines TRBV5-6 with TRBJ1-1; D gene ambiguous. Between the trimmed V and J ends, which lost 2 bases and 1 base, there was a span of 12 bases. CDR3 length: 15 amino acids. The germline V gene has CDR1 SGHDT and CDR2 YYEEEE. CDR3 sequence: CASSLGFGQNTEAFF. For the CDR3, the DNA is TGTGCCAGCAGCTTAGGTTTTGGGCAGAACACTGAAGCTTTCTTT.

The genes are TRBV3-1 (or the pseudogene TRBV3-2) and TRBJ2-3; 9 positions match TRBD2. The germline gives CDR1 LGHDT, CDR2 YNNKEL (reference sequence). This CDR3 region has 17 residues. V was pared by 0 bases and J by 8 bases, with 12 bases of the junction left unmatched. This CDR3 is CASSQDKLLAGRSTQYF. The DNA for the CDR3 is TGTGCCAGCAGCCAAGATAAACTTCTAGCGGGAAGGAGTACGCAGTATTTT.

This clone was seen once. The chain joins TRBV7-2 to TRBJ2-1; possible D gene TRBD2, 6 bases. The germline CDR1 and CDR2 sequences are SGHTA and FQGNSA. The ends were cut back, 3 bases at V and 3 bases at J, with 12 bases in the middle. The CDR3 length is 15 residues. CDR3 in amino acids: CASSFNGRNYNEQFF. In DNA form, the CDR3 reads TGTGCCAGCAGCTTCAATGGGAGGAACTACAATGAGCAGTTCTTC.

V usage is TRBV5-6 and J usage is TRBJ2-4, with D tentatively TRBD1 (8 bases). This CDR3 contains 16 residues. V lost 4 bases and J lost 4, with 18 bases in between. From germline, CDR1 is SGHDT and CDR2 YYEEEE. The CDR3 here is CASSETGEGRKNIQYF. The DNA for the CDR3 is TGTGCCAGCAGCGAGACAGGGGAGGGACGTAAAAACATTCAGTACTTC.

This clone was counted a single time. The J gene is TRBJ2-1, the V gene TRBV11-2, with 7 positions matching TRBD2. Germline-derived CDR1 and CDR2 are SGHAT and FQNNGV. This CDR3 spans 15 amino acids. Losses at the gene ends were 5 bases for V and 6 bases for J; bases not matched to a gene: 10. The CDR3 coding sequence is TGTGCCAGCAGCCCTACACAGCGGGAAATCAATGAGCAGTTCTTC. Protein: CASSPTQREINEQFF. Full variable domain (missing parts from reference TRBV11-2 and TRBJ2-1): EAGVAQSPRYKIIEKRQSVAFWCNPISGHATLYWYQQILGQGPKLLIQFQNNGVVDDSQLPKDRFSAERLKGVDSTLKIQPAKLEDSAVYLCASSPTQREINEQFFGPGTRLTVL.

The chain carries TRBV5-6 and TRBJ2-7, with 13 bases aligning to TRBD2. The V and J ends lost 0 bases and 4 bases, in that order; junction bases with no gene match: 13. CDR3 length: 19 residues. Per germline, CDR1 SGHDT and CDR2 YYEEEE. The CDR3 loop reads CASSLAGTSGNRFVYEQYF. CDR3 sequence (DNA): TGTGCCAGCAGCTTGGCCGGGACTAGCGGGAACCGGTTCGTTTACGAGCAGTACTTC.

The CDR3 loop is CASSFGGLKGYTF. The CDR3 nucleotides are TGTGCCAGCAGTTTCGGGGGACTGAAAGGCTACACCTTC. The chain couples TRBV27 to TRBJ1-2, with a tentative D call TRBD1 (5 bases). The CDR3 spans 13 residues. The V gene lost 3 bases and the J gene lost 8 bases, with 13 bases spanning the gap. Germline CDR1 is MNHEY and CDR2 is SMNVEV (reference sequence).

The chain couples TRBV10-3 to TRBJ1-6; TRBD1 might be the D (6 bases). The CDR3 sequence is 13 residues long. V was cut by 8 bases and J by 5 bases, with 10 bases left in between. Germline V gives CDR1 ENHRY, CDR2 SYGVKD. CDR3 nucleotide sequence: TGTGCCATCGGACAGAGCGATAATTCACCCCTCCACTTT. Translating gives CAIGQSDNSPLHF.

The V call is TRBV5-5, the J call TRBJ1-5; unclear D gene. V was clipped by 0 bases and J by 1 base, with 5 bases between them. Germline values: CDR1 SGHKS, CDR2 YYEKEE (reference sequence). The CDR3 extends over 14 amino acids. This CDR3 reads CASSLGRSNQPQHF. CDR3 coding DNA: TGTGCCAGCAGCTTGGGTCGGAGCAATCAGCCCCAGCATTTT.

This clone turned up a few times. This CDR3 is CASSLVPVGGDQPQHF. The CDR3 nucleotides read TGTGCCAGCAGCTTAGTTCCGGTAGGGGGCGATCAGCCCCAGCATTTT. The chain combines TRBV7-8 with TRBJ1-5, with 7 bases aligning to TRBD1. The CDR3 loop spans 16 amino acids. With V trimmed by 1 base and J by 5 bases, 8 bases remained unmatched. CDR1 and CDR2 (germline): SGHVS, FQNEAQ.